The rows below give T cell receptor beta chains drawn from one sample of a study of T cells in narcolepsy. Measured with immunoSEQ multiplex PCR; TCRdb has only the in-frame clones, and not every one. The sample yields about 40,000 clones, roughly 88% seen once. Material: CD45RA- memory CD4+ T cells from PBMCs. These receptors originate from a human donor with narcolepsy. CDR3s include the opening cysteine and the closing phenylalanine or tryptophan. D genes are given only for firm matches. The size field is filled for only some rows; it gives once, few, many or a size class.

j_gene | abundance | v_gene | d_gene | CDR3nt | CDR3aa
TRBJ2-2 | few | TRBV11-3 | TRBD2 | TGTGCCAGCAGCTTAAAGGGGCGGGAGGATTCTCCTTTCACCGGGGAGCTGTTTTTT | CASSLKGREDSPFTGELFF
TRBJ1-2 | . | TRBV2 | . | TGTGCCAGCAGTTACAGGTTACAGGGCTACACCTTC | CASSYRLQGYTF
TRBJ1-6 | . | TRBV11-3 | TRBD1 | TGTGCCAGCAGCCAGGGAGGGGGCACCTATAATTCACCCCTCCACTTT | CASSQGGGTYNSPLHF
TRBJ1-2 | . | TRBV15 | . | TGTGCCACCAGCAGAGATGGAGGGAACAGGTATGGCTACACCTTC | CATSRDGGNRYGYTF
TRBJ2-5 | . | TRBV11-1 | . | TGTGCCAGCAGCTTGCGGGGTCGAGAGACCCAGTACTTC | CASSLRGRETQYF
TRBJ1-3 | . | TRBV6-5 | . | TGTGCCAGCAGTTTAGGACCGAACTCTGGAAACACCATATATTTT | CASSLGPNSGNTIYF
TRBJ2-7 | . | TRBV19 | . | TGTGCCAGTATGCCCGGCTCTGGCGAGCAGTACTTC | CASMPGSGEQYF
TRBJ1-4 | few | TRBV27 | . | TGTGCCAGCAGTCCTACCCGGGTCTCGGGAAAACTGTTTTTT | CASSPTRVSGKLFF
TRBJ2-1 | once | TRBV20-1 | . | TGCAGTGCTAGTACCAACAATGAGCAGTTCTTC | CSASTNNEQFF
TRBJ1-3 | few | TRBV13 | . | TGTGCCAGCAGCCAGAGGGCGACTGGAAACACCATATATTTT | CASSQRATGNTIYF
TRBJ1-1 | few | TRBV18 | . | TGTGCCAGCTCACCACCCACAGGCTCGAACACTGAAGCTTTCTTT | CASSPPTGSNTEAFF
TRBJ2-1 | . | TRBV7-3 | TRBD2 | TGTGCCAGCAGCCCCGGACTTAGCGGGAGTCTTGAGCAGTTCTTC | CASSPGLSGSLEQFF
TRBJ1-1 | . | TRBV30 | . | TGTGCCTGGAGATCTCTGAACACTGAAGCTTTCTTT | CAWRSLNTEAFF
TRBJ1-1 | . | TRBV19 | TRBD1 | TGTGCCACCTCTGACAGGGGGGACGCGACGGAAGCTTTCTTT | CATSDRGDATEAFF
TRBJ2-3 | . | TRBV27 | TRBD2 | TGTGCCAGTAGAGCGGGGGAAGGCACAGATACGCAGTATTTT | CASRAGEGTDTQYF
TRBJ2-7 | . | TRBV7-3 | . | TGTGCCAGCAGCTTAAACGGGGGCTACGAGCAGTACTTC | CASSLNGGYEQYF
TRBJ2-7 | . | TRBV11-2 | TRBD1 | TGTGCCAGCAGCCGGGGACAGGGGGCGCAGGAGCAGTACTTC | CASSRGQGAQEQYF
TRBJ1-1 | . | TRBV7-9 | TRBD1 | TGTGCCAGCAGCTACGGGACAGGCACTGAAGCTTTCTTT | CASSYGTGTEAFF
TRBJ1-5 | . | TRBV2 | . | TGTGCCAGCAGTTTGGGGTCTAATCAGCCCCAGCATTTT | CASSLGSNQPQHF
TRBJ2-5 | . | TRBV5-1 | . | TGCGCCAGCAGCTTAGGGACACAAGAAGAGACCCAGTACTTC | CASSLGTQEETQYF
TRBJ2-2 | . | TRBV2 | TRBD2 | TGTGCCAGCAGGGCCACGGGAGGCACTGGGGAGCTGTTTTTT | CASRATGGTGELFF
TRBJ1-2 | . | TRBV6-4 | . | TGTGCCAGCAGCGGTGTATACAGGTCCGAGTATGGCTACACCTTC | CASSGVYRSEYGYTF
TRBJ2-6 | . | TRBV28 | . | TGTGCCAGCAGTTCCAGGGGAGGAGGGGCCAACGTCCTGACTTTC | CASSSRGGGANVLTF
TRBJ2-5 | . | TRBV6-5 | . | TGTGCCAGCAAACACCTACAAGAGACCCAGTACTTC | CASKHLQETQYF
TRBJ2-5 | . | TRBV7-9 | . | TGTGCCAGCAGCTTAACCCGGGGAGGTGGGACCCAGTACTTC | CASSLTRGGGTQYF
TRBJ1-1 | few | TRBV4-3 | TRBD1 | TGCGCCAGCAGCCAGGGACAGGGGACGGGAGCTTTCTTT | CASSQGQGTGAFF
TRBJ2-7 | . | TRBV11-2 | TRBD1 | TGTGCCAGCAGCTTAGAGGGGAGGGCACCGGGACAGGGAATCTACGAGCAGTACTTC | CASSLEGRAPGQGIYEQYF
TRBJ1-2 | . | TRBV7-9 | TRBD1 | TGTGCCAGCAGCTTACAAGACAGGGGTTATGGCTACACCTTC | CASSLQDRGYGYTF
TRBJ1-2 | . | TRBV11-2 | TRBD1 | TGTGCCAGCAGCTTATTTGAGTTGGGACAGGGTTTTCGGGGCTACACCTTC | CASSLFELGQGFRGYTF
TRBJ1-2 | . | TRBV6-5 | . | TGTGCCAGCAGTTACTCTCCTACATCAGCCTATGGCTACACCTTC | CASSYSPTSAYGYTF
TRBJ2-5 | . | TRBV7-9 | . | TGTGCCAGCAGCCCCGGGGGCGGGCGGGAGACCCAGTACTTC | CASSPGGGRETQYF
TRBJ1-5 | . | TRBV30 | . | TGTGCCTGGAGCCCCATGAGCAATCAGCCCCAGCATTTT | CAWSPMSNQPQHF
TRBJ2-5 | . | TRBV15 | . | TGTGCCACCAGCAGCGCGGCGGAGACCCAGTACTTC | CATSSAAETQYF
TRBJ2-5 | few | TRBV9 | TRBD1 | TGTGCCAGCAGCTACCGGGACAGGGAAATTGAGACCCAGTACTTC | CASSYRDREIETQYF
TRBJ2-1 | . | TRBV11-1 | . | TGTGCCAGCAGCTTAAATTGGCTGGGGGCGGGTGAGCAGTTCTTC | CASSLNWLGAGEQFF
TRBJ2-1 | . | TRBV27 | TRBD2 | TGTGCCAGCGGCGGGGGACGGACCTACAATGAGCAGTTCTTC | CASGGGRTYNEQFF
TRBJ1-2 | . | TRBV6-1 | . | TGTGCCAGCACCCCCCGGGGTGGGCTTAACTATGGCTACACCTTC | CASTPRGGLNYGYTF
TRBJ2-5 | once | TRBV11-3 | . | TGTGCCAGCAGCTCCCGGGGGCGAGAGACCCAGTACTTC | CASSSRGRETQYF
TRBJ2-6 | . | TRBV19 | . | TGTGCCAGTAGCCGTGGACAGAACTCTGGGGCCAACGTCCTGACTTTC | CASSRGQNSGANVLTF
TRBJ2-7 | . | TRBV5-5 | TRBD1 | TGTGCCAGCAGCCCACACACAGGGGACGAGCAGTACTTC | CASSPHTGDEQYF
TRBJ1-1 | . | TRBV19 | TRBD1 | TGTGCCAGCCTACAGGGGAATGTGAACACTGAAGCTTTCTTT | CASLQGNVNTEAFF
TRBJ2-1 | once | TRBV2 | TRBD1 | TGTGCCACCCCCCGGGACAGGGGCTACAATGAGCAGTTCTTC | CATPRDRGYNEQFF
TRBJ2-2 | . | TRBV11-2 | TRBD1 | TGTGCCAGCAGCCGCCGGGACAGTACCACCGGGGAGCTGTTTTTT | CASSRRDSTTGELFF
TRBJ2-1 | . | TRBV7-3 | TRBD2 | TGTGCCAGCAGCCGCCAGACTAGCGGGGGGTACAATGAGCAGTTCTTC | CASSRQTSGGYNEQFF
TRBJ2-1 | . | TRBV4-2 | . | TGTGCCAGCAGCCAGAACGGAGGGACACCCTCCTACAATGAGCAGTTCTTC | CASSQNGGTPSYNEQFF
TRBJ2-5 | . | TRBV4-2 | . | TGTGCCAGCAGCCAGGGGAGACAGGACCCGACCCAGTACTTC | CASSQGRQDPTQYF
TRBJ2-3 | . | TRBV4-3 | . | TGCGCCAGCAGCCAAGAAGGGGCGGCAACAGATACGCAGTATTTT | CASSQEGAATDTQYF
TRBJ1-2 | . | TRBV7-2 | TRBD1 | TGTGCCAGCAGCTTAGGACAGGGGTTTAACTATGGCTACACCTTC | CASSLGQGFNYGYTF
TRBJ1-3 | . | TRBV6-6 | TRBD1 | TGTGCCAGCAGCCTGGGGGACAGCGCCCGAAACACCATATATTTT | CASSLGDSARNTIYF
TRBJ2-3 | . | TRBV28 | . | TGTGCCAGCAGTTCCCCCTTCGCCGGTACAGCAGGGCAGTATTTT | CASSSPFAGTAGQYF
TRBJ1-1 | . | TRBV12-5 | . | TGTGCTAGTGGTGTGCGGTTGAACACTGAAGCTTTCTTT | CASGVRLNTEAFF
TRBJ2-2 | . | TRBV15 | . | TGTGCCACCAGCAGAGCGACGGCTCCCGGGGAGCTGTTTTTT | CATSRATAPGELFF
TRBJ1-3 | . | TRBV18 | . | TGTGCCAGCTCACCCGGAGGGGCCTCTGGAAACACCATATATTTT | CASSPGGASGNTIYF
TRBJ1-1 | . | TRBV29-1 | TRBD1 | TGCAGCGTAGACAGGGGCGGGAACACTGAAGCTTTCTTT | CSVDRGGNTEAFF